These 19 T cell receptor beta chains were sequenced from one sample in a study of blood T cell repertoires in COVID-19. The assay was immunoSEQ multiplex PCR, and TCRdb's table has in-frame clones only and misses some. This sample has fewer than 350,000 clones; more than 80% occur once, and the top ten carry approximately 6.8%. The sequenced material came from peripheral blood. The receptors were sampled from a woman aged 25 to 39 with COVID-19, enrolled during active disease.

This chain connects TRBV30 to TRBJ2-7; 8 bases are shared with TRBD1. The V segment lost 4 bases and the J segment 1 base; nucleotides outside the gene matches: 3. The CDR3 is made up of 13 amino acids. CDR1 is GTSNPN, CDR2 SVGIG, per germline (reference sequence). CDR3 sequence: CAWTQGASYEQYF. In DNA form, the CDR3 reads TGTGCCTGGACCCAGGGGGCATCCTACGAGCAGTACTTC.

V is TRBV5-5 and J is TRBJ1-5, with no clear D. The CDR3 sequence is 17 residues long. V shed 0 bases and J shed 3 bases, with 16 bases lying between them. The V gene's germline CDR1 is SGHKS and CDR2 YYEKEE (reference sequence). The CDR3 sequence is CASSLGLLGGYNQPQHF. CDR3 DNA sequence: TGTGCCAGCAGCTTGGGACTGTTGGGAGGGTACAATCAGCCCCAGCATTTT.

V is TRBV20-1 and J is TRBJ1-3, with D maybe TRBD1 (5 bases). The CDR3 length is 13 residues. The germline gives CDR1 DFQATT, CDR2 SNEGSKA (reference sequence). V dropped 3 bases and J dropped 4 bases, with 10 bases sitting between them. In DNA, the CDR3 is TGCAGTGCTAGTATGGGGCAGGGAAACACCATATATTTT. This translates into CSASMGQGNTIYF.

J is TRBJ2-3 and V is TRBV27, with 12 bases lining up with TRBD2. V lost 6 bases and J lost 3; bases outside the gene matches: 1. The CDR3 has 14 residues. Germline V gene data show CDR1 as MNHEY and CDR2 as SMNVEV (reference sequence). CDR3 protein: CASRTSGSTDTQYF. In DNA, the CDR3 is TGTGCCAGCAGGACTAGCGGGAGTACAGATACGCAGTATTTT.

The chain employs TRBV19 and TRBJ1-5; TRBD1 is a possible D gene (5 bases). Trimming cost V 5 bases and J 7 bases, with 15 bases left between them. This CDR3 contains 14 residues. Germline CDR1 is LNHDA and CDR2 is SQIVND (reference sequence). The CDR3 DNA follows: TGTGCCAGTAGTTGGGGGAGGGCTGGACAGCCCCAGCATTTT. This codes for CASSWGRAGQPQHF.

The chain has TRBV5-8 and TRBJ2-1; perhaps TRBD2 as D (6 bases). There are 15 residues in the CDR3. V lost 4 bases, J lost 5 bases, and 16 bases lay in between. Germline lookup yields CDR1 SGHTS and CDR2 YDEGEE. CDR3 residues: CASSLHVAGNNEQFF. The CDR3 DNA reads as TGTGCCAGCAGCCTCCATGTGGCGGGGAACAATGAGCAGTTCTTC.

The DNA of the CDR3 is TGTGCCAGCAGTTATCACCCATTGGCAGGAACCTACGAGCAGTACTTC. Its translation is CASSYHPLAGTYEQYF. The rearrangement uses TRBV6-2 or TRBV6-3 and TRBJ2-7; no definite D call. The CDR3 extends over 16 amino acids. Looked up from germline, CDR1 is MNHEY and CDR2 is SVGEGT. Trimming took off 3 bases at V and 2 bases at J, with 17 bases between the two ends.

This CDR3 is CASSLRPLVVNTGELFF. Written as DNA, the CDR3 is TGTGCCAGCAGCTTAAGGCCTCTAGTGGTCAACACCGGGGAGCTGTTTTTT. The chain employs TRBV5-4 and TRBJ2-2; the D is unclear. The germline V gene encodes CDR1 SGHNT and CDR2 YYREEE (reference sequence). V lost 2 bases and J lost 2, with 16 bases in between. The CDR3 covers 17 residues.

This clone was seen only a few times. The CDR3 is CASSLGLAVSTDTQYF. The CDR3 nucleotides are TGTGCCAGCAGCCTCGGACTAGCGGTGAGCACAGATACGCAGTATTTT. This chain links TRBV7-9 with TRBJ2-3; 10 bases match TRBD2. The V gene end was trimmed by 5 bases and the J gene end by 0 bases; junction bases not matched to a gene: 5. Germline CDR1 is SEHNR and CDR2 is FQNEAQ (reference sequence). CDR3 length equals 16 residues.

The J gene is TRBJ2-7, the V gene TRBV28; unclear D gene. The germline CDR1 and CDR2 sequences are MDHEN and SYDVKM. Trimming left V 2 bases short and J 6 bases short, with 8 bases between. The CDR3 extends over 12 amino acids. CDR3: CASSLMVSEQYF. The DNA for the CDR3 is TGTGCCAGCAGTTTAATGGTTAGCGAGCAGTACTTC.

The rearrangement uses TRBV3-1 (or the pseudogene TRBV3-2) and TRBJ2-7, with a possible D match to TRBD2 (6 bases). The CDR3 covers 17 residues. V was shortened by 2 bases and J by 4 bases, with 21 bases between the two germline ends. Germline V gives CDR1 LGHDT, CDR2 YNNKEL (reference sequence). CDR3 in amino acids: CASSQLVGGNIEYEQYF. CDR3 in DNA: TGTGCCAGCAGCCAATTGGTAGGCGGGAACATTGAGTACGAGCAGTACTTC.

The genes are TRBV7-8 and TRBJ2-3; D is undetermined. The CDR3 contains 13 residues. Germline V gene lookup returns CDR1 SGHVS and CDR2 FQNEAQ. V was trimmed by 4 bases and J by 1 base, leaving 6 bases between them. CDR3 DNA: TGTGCCAGCAGCTCACTACGCACAGATACGCAGTATTTT. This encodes CASSSLRTDTQYF.

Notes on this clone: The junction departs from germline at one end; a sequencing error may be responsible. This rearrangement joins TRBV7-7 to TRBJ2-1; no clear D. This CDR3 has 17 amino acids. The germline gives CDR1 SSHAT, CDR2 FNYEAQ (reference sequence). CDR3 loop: CASSLAQSFAAYNEQFF. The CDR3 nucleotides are TGTGCTAGCAGCTTAGCTCAGTCTTTCGCGGCCTACAATGAGCAGTTCTTC. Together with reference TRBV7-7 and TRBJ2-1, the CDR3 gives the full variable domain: GAGVSQSPRYKVTKRGQDVTLRCDPISSHATLYWYQQALGQGPEFLTYFNYEAQPDKSGLPSDRFSAERPEGSISTLTIQRTEQRDSAMYRCASSLAQSFAAYNEQFFGPGTRLTVL.

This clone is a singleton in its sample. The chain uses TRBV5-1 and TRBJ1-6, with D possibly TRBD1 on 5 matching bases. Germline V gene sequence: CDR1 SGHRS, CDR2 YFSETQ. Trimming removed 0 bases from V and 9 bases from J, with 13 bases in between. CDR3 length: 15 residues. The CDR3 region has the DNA TGCGCCAGCAGCTTGGATGGGGCGCGAACTTCACCCCTCCACTTT. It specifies CASSLDGARTSPLHF.

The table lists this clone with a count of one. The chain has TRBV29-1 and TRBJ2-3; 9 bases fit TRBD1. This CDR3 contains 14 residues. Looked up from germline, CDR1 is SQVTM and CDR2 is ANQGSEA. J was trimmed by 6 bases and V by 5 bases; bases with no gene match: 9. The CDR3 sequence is CSVNRGLRSDTQYF. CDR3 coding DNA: TGCAGCGTTAACAGGGGGCTGCGCTCGGATACGCAGTATTTT.

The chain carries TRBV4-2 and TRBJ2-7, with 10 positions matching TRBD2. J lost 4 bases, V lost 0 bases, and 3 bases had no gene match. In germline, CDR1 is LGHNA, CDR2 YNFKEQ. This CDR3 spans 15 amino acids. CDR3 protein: CASSQEASGRYEQYF. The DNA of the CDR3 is TGTGCCAGCAGCCAAGAAGCTAGCGGGAGATACGAGCAGTACTTC.

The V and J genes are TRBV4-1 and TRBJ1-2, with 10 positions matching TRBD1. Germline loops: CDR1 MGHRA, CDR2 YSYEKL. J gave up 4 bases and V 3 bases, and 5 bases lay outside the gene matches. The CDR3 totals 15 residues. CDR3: CASSHGTGAGYGYTF. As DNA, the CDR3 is TGCGCCAGCAGCCATGGGACAGGGGCAGGCTATGGCTACACCTTC.

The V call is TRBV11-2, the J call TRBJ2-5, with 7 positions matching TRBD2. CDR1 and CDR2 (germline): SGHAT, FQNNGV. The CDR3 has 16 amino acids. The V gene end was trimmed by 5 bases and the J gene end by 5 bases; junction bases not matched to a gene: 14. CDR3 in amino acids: CASSPRRLAVGETQYF. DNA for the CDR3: TGTGCCAGCAGCCCGCGCCGACTAGCCGTCGGGGAGACCCAGTACTTC. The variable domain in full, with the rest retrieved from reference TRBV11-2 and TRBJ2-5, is EAGVAQSPRYKIIEKRQSVAFWCNPISGHATLYWYQQILGQGPKLLIQFQNNGVVDDSQLPKDRFSAERLKGVDSTLKIQPAKLEDSAVYLCASSPRRLAVGETQYFGPGTRLLVL.

CDR3 in DNA: TGCAGCGTCCGCCCGAGGCGGGCGGGAGACCTTTACAATGAGCAGTTCTTC. This translates into CSVRPRRAGDLYNEQFF. The chain couples TRBV29-1 to TRBJ2-1, with 7 bases fitting TRBD2. CDR1 SQVTM and CDR2 ANQGSEA come from the germline V gene. The CDR3 covers 17 residues. Germline trimming cut 6 bases from V and 4 bases from J; bases unmatched to any gene: 18.